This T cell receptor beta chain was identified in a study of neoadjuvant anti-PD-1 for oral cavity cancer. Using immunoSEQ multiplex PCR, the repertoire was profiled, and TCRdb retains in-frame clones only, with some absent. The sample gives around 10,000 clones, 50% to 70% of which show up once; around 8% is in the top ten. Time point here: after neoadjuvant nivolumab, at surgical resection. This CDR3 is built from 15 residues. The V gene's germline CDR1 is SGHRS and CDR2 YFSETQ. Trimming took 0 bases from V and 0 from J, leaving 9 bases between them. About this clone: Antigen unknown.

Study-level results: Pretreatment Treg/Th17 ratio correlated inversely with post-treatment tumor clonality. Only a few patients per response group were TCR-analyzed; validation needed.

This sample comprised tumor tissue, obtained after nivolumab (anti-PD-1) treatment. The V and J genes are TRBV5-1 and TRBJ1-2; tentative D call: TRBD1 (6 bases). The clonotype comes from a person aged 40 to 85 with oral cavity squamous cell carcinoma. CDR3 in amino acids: CASSLGDTTNYGYTF. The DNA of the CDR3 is TGCGCCAGCAGCTTGGGGGACACAACTAACTATGGCTACACCTTC. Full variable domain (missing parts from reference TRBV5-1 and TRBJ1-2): KAGVTQTPRYLIKTRGQQVTLSCSPISGHRSVSWYQQTPGQGLQFLFEYFSETQRNKGNFPGRFSGRQFSNSRSEMNVSTLELGDSALYLCASSLGDTTNYGYTFGSGTRLTVV.